One sample yielded the 7 T cell receptor beta chains listed below, sequenced in a study of shared clonotypes between healthy human individuals. Repertoires were generated with immunoSEQ multiplex PCR, while TCRdb's copy carries only in-frame clones and drops some. The sample has about 1.1 million clones; approximately 80% are singletons. Input material: memory CD4+ T cells from PBMCs. Subset: CD45RA-negative fraction. Receptors originate from a man aged 18 to 35 in good health. Some clones in this sample may be carry-over from other donors' samples.

The V and J genes are TRBV21-1 and TRBJ1-5; the D call of TRBD1 is as the table states it, not checked on the DNA. TRBV21-1 is termed a pseudogene. The CDR3 runs to 16 residues. The CDR3 loop reads CASSKISGQGSQPQHF. The DNA of the CDR3 is TGTGCCAGCAGCAAAATATCGGGACAGGGTAGTCAGCCCCAGCATTTT.

V is TRBV28 and J is TRBJ2-1; TRBD2 aligns across 13 bases. V shed 4 bases and J 2 bases; nucleotides not matched to a gene: 5. This CDR3 comprises 17 residues. Per the germline V gene, CDR1 is MDHEN and CDR2 is SYDVKM. This CDR3 reads CASSSRLAGGTYNEQFF. CDR3 nucleotides: TGTGCCAGCAGTTCCAGACTAGCGGGAGGTACCTACAATGAGCAGTTCTTC.

The J gene is TRBJ2-1, the V gene TRBV5-1; 10 nucleotides agree with TRBD2. Germline CDR1 SGHRS, CDR2 YFSETQ. The CDR3 runs 14 residues. The junction had 7 bases not matched to a gene; V was cut back by 4 bases and J by 9 bases. Written as DNA, the CDR3 is TGCGCCAGCAGCCCGGGACTAGCGATCGGTGAGCAGTTCTTC. It yields the protein CASSPGLAIGEQFF.

V is TRBV29-1 and J is TRBJ2-1; D perhaps matches TRBD2 (6 bases). V lost 6 bases and J 4 bases, leaving 10 bases between the germline ends. This CDR3 has 12 residues. The germline gives CDR1 SQVTM, CDR2 ANQGSEA. CDR3 sequence (DNA): TGCAGCGTATGGGAGGCTTACAATGAGCAGTTCTTC. Its protein is CSVWEAYNEQFF.

In regard to this clone: Other DNA sequences of this sample code for an identical CDR3. The chain is built from TRBV7-9 and TRBJ2-1, with a weak D call TRBD2 (6 bases). Germline-derived CDR1 and CDR2 are SEHNR and FQNEAQ (reference sequence). V lost 3 bases, J lost 4 bases, and 7 bases lay in between. The CDR3 totals 13 residues. For the CDR3, the DNA is TGTGCCAGCAGCTTGCGGGGTTACAATGAGCAGTTCTTC. The encoded protein is CASSLRGYNEQFF. The variable domain in full, with the rest retrieved from reference TRBV7-9 and TRBJ2-1, is DTGVSQNPRHKITKRGQNVTFRCDPISEHNRLYWYRQTLGQGPEFLTYFQNEAQLEKSRLLSDRFSAERPKGSFSTLEIQRTEQGDSAMYLCASSLRGYNEQFFGPGTRLTVL.

This chain connects TRBV6-5 to TRBJ2-2; D remains unclear. Germline loops: CDR1 MNHEY, CDR2 SVGAGI. V gave up 7 bases and J gave up 1 base, with 10 bases separating them. CDR3 size: 14 residues. The CDR3, as DNA: TGTGCCAGCACCCTTACTGGGAACACCGGGGAGCTGTTTTTT. It encodes CASTLTGNTGELFF.

The gene calls are TRBV5-1 and TRBJ2-5; TRBD1 matches 8 bases. This CDR3 comprises 14 residues. Trimming at V came to 6 bases and at J to 0 bases, leaving 4 bases not matched to a gene. CDR1 SGHRS and CDR2 YFSETQ come from the germline V gene. The CDR3 spells CASTGQGNQETQYF. CDR3 nucleotide sequence: TGCGCCAGCACCGGACAGGGAAACCAAGAGACCCAGTACTTC. Filled out from reference TRBV5-1 and TRBJ2-5, the complete variable domain reads KAGVTQTPRYLIKTRGQQVTLSCSPISGHRSVSWYQQTPGQGLQFLFEYFSETQRNKGNFPGRFSGRQFSNSRSEMNVSTLELGDSALYLCASTGQGNQETQYFGPGTRLLVL.